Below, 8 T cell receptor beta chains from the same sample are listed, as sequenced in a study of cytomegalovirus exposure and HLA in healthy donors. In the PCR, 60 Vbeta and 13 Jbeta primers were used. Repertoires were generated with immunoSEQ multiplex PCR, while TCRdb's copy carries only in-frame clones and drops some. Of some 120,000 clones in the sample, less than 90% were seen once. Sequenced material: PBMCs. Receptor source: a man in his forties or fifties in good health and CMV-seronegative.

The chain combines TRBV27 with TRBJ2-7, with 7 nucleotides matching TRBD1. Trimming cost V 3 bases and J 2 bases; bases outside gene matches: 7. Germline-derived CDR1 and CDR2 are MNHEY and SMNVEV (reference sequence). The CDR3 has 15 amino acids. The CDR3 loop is CASSFRWQGAYEQYF. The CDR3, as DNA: TGTGCCAGCAGTTTCCGGTGGCAGGGGGCCTACGAGCAGTACTTC.

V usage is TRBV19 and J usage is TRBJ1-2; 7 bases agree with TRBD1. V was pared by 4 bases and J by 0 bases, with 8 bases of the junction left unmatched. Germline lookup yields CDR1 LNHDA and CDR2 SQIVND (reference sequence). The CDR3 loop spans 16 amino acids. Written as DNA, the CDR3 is TGTGCCAGTAGTACCTCCGGGACAGATTCTAACTATGGCTACACCTTC. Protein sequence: CASSTSGTDSNYGYTF. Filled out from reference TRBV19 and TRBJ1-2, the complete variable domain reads DGGITQSPKYLFRKEGQNVTLSCEQNLNHDAMYWYRQDPGQGLRLIYYSQIVNDFQKGDIAEGYSVSREKKESFPLTVTSAQKNPTAFYLCASSTSGTDSNYGYTFGSGTRLTVV.

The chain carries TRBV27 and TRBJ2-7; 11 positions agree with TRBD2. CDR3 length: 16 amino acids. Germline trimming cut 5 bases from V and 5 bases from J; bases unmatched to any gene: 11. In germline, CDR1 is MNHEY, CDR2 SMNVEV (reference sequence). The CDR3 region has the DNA TGTGCCAGCAGTCTACCTATAGCGGGGGGGGGCGACGAGCAGTACTTC. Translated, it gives CASSLPIAGGGDEQYF.

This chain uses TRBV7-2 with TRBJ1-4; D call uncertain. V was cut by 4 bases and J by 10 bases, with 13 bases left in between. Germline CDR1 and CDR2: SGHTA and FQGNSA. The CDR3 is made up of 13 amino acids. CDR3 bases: TGTGCCAGCAGCTCTCCCAGGTTTGGAAAACTGTTTTTT. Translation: CASSSPRFGKLFF.

The CDR3 region has the DNA TGTGCCAGCAGCCCTACAGGGGAACGTAATCAGCCCCAGCATTTT. Translating it yields CASSPTGERNQPQHF. This chain links TRBV7-2 with TRBJ1-5; 7 bases are shared with TRBD1. Looked up from germline, CDR1 is SGHTA and CDR2 is FQGNSA. This CDR3 has 15 amino acids. The V segment lost 5 bases and the J segment 4 bases; nucleotides outside the gene matches: 8.

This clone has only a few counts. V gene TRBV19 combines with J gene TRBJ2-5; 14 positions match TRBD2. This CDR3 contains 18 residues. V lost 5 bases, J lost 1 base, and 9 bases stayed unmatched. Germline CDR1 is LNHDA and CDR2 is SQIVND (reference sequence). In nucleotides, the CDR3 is TGTGCCAGTAGTTCTAGAGGACTAGCGGGAGGCTTCCAAGAGACCCAGTACTTC. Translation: CASSSRGLAGGFQETQYF.

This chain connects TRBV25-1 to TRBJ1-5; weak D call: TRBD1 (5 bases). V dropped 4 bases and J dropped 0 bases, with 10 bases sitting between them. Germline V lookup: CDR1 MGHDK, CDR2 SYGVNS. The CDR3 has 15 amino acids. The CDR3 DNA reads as TGTGCCAGCAGTGGCGGGGACTATAGCAATCAGCCCCAGCATTTT. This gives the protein CASSGGDYSNQPQHF.

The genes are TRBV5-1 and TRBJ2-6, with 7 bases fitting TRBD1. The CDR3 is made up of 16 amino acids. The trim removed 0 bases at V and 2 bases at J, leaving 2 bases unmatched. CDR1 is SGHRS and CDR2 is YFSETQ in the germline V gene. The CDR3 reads CASSLVTGAGANVLTF. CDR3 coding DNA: TGCGCCAGCAGCTTGGTCACAGGGGCTGGGGCCAACGTCCTGACTTTC.